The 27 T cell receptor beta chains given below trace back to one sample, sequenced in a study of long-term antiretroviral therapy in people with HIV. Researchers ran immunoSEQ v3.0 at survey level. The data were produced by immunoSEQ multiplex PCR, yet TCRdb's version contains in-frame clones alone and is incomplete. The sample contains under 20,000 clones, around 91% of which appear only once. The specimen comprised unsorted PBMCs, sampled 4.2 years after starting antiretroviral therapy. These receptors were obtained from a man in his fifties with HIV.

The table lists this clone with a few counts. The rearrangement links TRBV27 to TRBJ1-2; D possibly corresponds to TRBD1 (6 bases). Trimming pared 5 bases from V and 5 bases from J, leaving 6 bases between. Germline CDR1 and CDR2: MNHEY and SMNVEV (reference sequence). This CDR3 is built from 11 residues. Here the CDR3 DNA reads TGTGCCAGCAGTCAGGGGTATGGCTACACCTTC. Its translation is CASSQGYGYTF.

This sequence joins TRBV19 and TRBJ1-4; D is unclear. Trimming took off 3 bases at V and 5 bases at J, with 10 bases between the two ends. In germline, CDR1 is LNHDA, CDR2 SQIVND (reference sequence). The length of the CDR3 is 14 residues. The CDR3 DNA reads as TGTGCCAGTAGTATTGGAGGGCAAAATGAAAAACTGTTTTTT. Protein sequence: CASSIGGQNEKLFF.

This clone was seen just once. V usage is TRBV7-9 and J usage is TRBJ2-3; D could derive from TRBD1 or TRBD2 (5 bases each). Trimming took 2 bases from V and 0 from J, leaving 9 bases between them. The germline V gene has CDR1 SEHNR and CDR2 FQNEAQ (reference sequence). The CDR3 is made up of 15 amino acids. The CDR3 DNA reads TGTGCCAGCAGCTTACCGGGACCCAGCACAGATACGCAGTATTTT. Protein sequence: CASSLPGPSTDTQYF.

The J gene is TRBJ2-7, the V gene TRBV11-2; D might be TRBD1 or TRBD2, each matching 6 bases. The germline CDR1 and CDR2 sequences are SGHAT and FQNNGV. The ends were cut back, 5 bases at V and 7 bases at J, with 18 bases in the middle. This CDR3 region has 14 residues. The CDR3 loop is CASSRLGGAEEQYF. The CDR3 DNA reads TGTGCCAGCAGCCGACTCGGGGGCGCAGAGGAGCAGTACTTC.

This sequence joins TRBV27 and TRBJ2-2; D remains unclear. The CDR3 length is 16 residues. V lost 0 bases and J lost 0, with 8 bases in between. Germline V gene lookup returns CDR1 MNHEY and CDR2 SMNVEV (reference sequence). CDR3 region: CASSLSIYANTGELFF. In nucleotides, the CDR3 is TGTGCCAGCAGTTTATCGATTTATGCGAACACCGGGGAGCTGTTTTTT.

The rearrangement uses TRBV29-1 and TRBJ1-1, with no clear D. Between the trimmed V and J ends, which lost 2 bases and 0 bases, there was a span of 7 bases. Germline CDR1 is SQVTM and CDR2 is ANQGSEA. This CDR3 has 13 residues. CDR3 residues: CSVERVMNTEAFF. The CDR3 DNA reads TGCAGCGTTGAACGGGTGATGAACACTGAAGCTTTCTTT.

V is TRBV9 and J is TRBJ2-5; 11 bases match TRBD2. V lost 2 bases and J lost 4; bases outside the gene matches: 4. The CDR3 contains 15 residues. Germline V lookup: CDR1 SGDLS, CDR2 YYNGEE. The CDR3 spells CASSVSGTSGETQYF. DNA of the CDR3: TGTGCCAGCAGCGTCAGCGGGACTAGCGGAGAGACCCAGTACTTC.

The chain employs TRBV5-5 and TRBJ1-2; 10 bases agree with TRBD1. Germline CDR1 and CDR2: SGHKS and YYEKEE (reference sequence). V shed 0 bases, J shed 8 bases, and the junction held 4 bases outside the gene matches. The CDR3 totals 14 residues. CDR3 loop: CASSLGTGGEGYTF. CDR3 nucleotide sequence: TGTGCCAGCAGCTTGGGGACAGGGGGTGAGGGCTACACCTTC.

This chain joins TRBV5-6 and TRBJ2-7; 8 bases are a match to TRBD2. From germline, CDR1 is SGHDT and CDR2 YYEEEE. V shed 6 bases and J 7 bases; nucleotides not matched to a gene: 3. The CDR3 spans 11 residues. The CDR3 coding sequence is TGTGCCAGCATGTCGGGGGGGGAGCAGTACTTC. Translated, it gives CASMSGGEQYF. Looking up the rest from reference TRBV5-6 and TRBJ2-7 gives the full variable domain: DAGVTQSPTHLIKTRGQQVTLRCSPKSGHDTVSWYQQALGQGPQFIFQYYEEEERQRGNFPDRFSGHQFPNYSSELNVNALLLGDSALYLCASMSGGEQYFGPGTRLTVT.

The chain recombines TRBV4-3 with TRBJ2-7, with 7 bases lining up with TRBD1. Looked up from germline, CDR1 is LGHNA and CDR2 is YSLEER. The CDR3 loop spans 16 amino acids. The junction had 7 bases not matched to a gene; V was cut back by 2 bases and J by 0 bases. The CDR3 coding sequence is TGCGCCAGCAGCCAACCGACAGGGAAGAGCTCCTACGAGCAGTACTTC. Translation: CASSQPTGKSSYEQYF.

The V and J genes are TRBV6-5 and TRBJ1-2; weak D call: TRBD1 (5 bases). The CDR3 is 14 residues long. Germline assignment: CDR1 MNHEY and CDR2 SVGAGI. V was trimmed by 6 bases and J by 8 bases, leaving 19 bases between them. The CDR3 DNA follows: TGTGCCAGCAGCCATCGGGGGGGAGGAGAAGGCTACACCTTC. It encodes CASSHRGGGEGYTF.

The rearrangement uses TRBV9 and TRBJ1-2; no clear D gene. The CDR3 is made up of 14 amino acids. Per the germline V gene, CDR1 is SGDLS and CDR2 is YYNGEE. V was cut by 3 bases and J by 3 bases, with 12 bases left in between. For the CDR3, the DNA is TGTGCCAGCAGCGACCTAGGGAGTGACTATGGCTACACCTTC. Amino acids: CASSDLGSDYGYTF.

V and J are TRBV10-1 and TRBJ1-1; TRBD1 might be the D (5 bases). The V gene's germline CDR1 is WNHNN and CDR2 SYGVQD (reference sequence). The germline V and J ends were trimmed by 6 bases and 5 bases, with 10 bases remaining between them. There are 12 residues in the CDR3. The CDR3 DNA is TGCGCCAGCAGCCCTGGGGGAACTGAAGCTTTCTTT. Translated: CASSPGGTEAFF.

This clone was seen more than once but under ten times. CDR3 in DNA: TGTGCCAGCAGCGTCAGACTAGCGGGACAAGAGACCCAGTACTTC. It specifies CASSVRLAGQETQYF. V usage is TRBV7-2 and J usage is TRBJ2-5; 11 bases line up with TRBD2. Per germline, CDR1 SGHTA and CDR2 FQGNSA. This CDR3 has 15 residues. The trim removed 5 bases at V and 2 bases at J, leaving 4 bases unmatched.

CDR3 DNA sequence: TGTGCCAGTAGTAGAACACAGGGAAATAACTATGGCTACACCTTC. Protein product: CASSRTQGNNYGYTF. The rearrangement uses TRBV19 and TRBJ1-2; TRBD1 is a possible D gene (6 bases). There are 15 residues in the CDR3. V gave up 4 bases and J gave up 1 base, with 13 bases separating them. In germline, CDR1 is LNHDA, CDR2 SQIVND (reference sequence).

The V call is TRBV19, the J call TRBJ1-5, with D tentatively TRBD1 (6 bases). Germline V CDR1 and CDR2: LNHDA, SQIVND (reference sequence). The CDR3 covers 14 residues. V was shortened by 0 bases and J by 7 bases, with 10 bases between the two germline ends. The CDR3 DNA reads TGTGCCAGTAGTATAGAAGGGGGGGGACAGCCCCAGCATTTT. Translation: CASSIEGGGQPQHF.

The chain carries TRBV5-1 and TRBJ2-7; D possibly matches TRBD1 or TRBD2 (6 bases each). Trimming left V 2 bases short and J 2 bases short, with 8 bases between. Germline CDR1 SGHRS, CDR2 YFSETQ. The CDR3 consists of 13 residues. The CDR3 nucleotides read TGCGCCAGCAGCTTAGGGGGGCCCTACGAGCAGTACTTC. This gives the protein CASSLGGPYEQYF.

The CDR3 coding sequence is TGTGCCAGCAGCCCTGGGGGGTCTGGAAACACCATATATTTT. Its protein is CASSPGGSGNTIYF. The genes are TRBV7-8 and TRBJ1-3, with D perhaps matching TRBD1 (5 bases). Germline values: CDR1 SGHVS, CDR2 FQNEAQ. The CDR3 length is 14 residues. V was shortened by 5 bases and J by 1 base, with 9 bases between the two germline ends.

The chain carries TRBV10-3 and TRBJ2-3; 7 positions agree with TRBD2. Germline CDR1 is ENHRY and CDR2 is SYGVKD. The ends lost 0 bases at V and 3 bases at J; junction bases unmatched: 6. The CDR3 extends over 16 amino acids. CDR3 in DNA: TGTGCCATCAGTGAGTCTCGCGGGGGTCGAACAGATACGCAGTATTTT. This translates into CAISESRGGRTDTQYF.

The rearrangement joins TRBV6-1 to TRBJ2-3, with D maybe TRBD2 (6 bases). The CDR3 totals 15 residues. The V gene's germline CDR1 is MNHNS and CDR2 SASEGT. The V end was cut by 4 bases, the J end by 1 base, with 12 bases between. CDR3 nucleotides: TGTGCCAGCAGTGCGCTGCGCGGGGGCACAGATACGCAGTATTTT. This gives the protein CASSALRGGTDTQYF.

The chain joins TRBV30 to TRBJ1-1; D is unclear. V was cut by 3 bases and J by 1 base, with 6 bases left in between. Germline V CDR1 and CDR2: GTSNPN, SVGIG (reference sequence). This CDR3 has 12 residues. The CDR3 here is CAWSRANTEAFF. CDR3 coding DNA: TGTGCCTGGAGCCGGGCGAACACTGAAGCTTTCTTT.

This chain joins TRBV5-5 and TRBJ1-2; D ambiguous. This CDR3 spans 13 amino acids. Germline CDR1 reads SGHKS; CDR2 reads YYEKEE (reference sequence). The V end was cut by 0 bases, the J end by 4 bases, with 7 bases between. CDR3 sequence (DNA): TGTGCCAGCAGCTTGGCAGAGATCTATGGCTACACCTTC. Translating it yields CASSLAEIYGYTF.

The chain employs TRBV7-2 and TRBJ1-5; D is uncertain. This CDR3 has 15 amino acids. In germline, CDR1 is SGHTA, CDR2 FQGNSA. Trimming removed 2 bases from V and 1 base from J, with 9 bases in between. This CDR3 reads CASSLRVWSNQPQHF. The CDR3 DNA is TGTGCCAGCAGCTTAAGGGTATGGAGCAATCAGCCCCAGCATTTT.

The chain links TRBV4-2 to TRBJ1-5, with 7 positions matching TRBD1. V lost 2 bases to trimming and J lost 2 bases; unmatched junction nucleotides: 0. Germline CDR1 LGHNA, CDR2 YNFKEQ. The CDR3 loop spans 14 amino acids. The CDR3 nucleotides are TGTGCCAGCAGCCAAACAGGGGGCAATCAGCCCCAGCATTTT. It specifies CASSQTGGNQPQHF.

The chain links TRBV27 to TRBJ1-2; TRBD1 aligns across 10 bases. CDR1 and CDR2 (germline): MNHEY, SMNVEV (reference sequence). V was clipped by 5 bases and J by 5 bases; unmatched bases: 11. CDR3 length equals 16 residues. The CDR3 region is CASSTLGQGVGYGYTF. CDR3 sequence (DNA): TGTGCCAGCAGTACCCTTGGACAGGGGGTAGGGTATGGCTACACCTTC.

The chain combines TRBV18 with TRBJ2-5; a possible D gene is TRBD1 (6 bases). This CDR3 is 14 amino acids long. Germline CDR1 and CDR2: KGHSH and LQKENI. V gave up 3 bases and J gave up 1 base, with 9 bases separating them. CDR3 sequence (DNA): TGTGCCAGCTCACCTTTGGACAGCCAAGAGACCCAGTACTTC. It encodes CASSPLDSQETQYF.

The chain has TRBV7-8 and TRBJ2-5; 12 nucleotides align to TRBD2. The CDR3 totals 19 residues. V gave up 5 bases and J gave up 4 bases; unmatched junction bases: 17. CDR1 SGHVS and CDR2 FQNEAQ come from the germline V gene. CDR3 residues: CASSPNRIGLAGGRETQYF. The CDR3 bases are TGTGCCAGCAGCCCCAACCGGATTGGTCTAGCGGGGGGGCGAGAGACCCAGTACTTC.